The 9 T cell receptor beta chains presented below share a single source sample, sequenced in a study of cytomegalovirus exposure and HLA in healthy donors (dated by TCRdb to between 2016 and 2019). Library preparation employed the immunoSEQ multiplex PCR assay. For the multiplex PCR, a mixture combining 60 forward primers for TCR Vbeta segments and 13 reverse primers for TCR Jbeta segments was used. The immuneACCESS repertoire file appears here via TCRdb, limited to in-frame rearrangements. These files lack a portion of the clones; in checked studies, under half of the deficit traces to unresolved V genes, and the cause of the others is not known. This sample gives 85,000 to 120,000 clones in total; roughly four fifths of them show up just once. Of the sample, roughly 6% is held by the ten largest clones. Sequences were obtained from PBMCs. These receptor sequences come from a woman aged 50 to 65 in good health and CMV-seropositive.

This chain links TRBV19 with TRBJ2-2, with 8 nucleotides matching TRBD1. The CDR3 loop spans 15 amino acids. CDR1 LNHDA and CDR2 SQIVND come from the germline V gene (reference sequence). V lost 8 bases, J lost 4 bases, and 9 bases stayed unmatched. This CDR3 is CASSGQGRITGELFF. In nucleotides, the CDR3 is TGTGCCAGTTCCGGACAGGGTAGGATCACCGGGGAGCTGTTTTTT.

The chain recombines TRBV19 with TRBJ2-1, with a weak D call TRBD1 (6 bases). Germline V gene sequence: CDR1 LNHDA, CDR2 SQIVND (reference sequence). V lost 7 bases to trimming and J lost 0 bases, with 13 bases between them. The CDR3 has 15 amino acids. The CDR3 spells CASNHDRSSYNEQFF. The CDR3 DNA reads TGTGCCAGTAACCATGACAGGTCCTCCTACAATGAGCAGTTCTTC.

The rearrangement uses TRBV28 and TRBJ1-4, with 7 bases matching TRBD1. The germline V gene encodes CDR1 MDHEN and CDR2 SYDVKM. CDR3 size: 15 residues. With 7 bases clipped from V and 7 bases from J, the junction kept 12 bases outside the gene matches. Here the CDR3 DNA reads TGTGCCAGCAACCCCCGGAGAACAGGGGTTGAAAAACTGTTTTTT. Translated: CASNPRRTGVEKLFF.

V gene TRBV19 combines with J gene TRBJ2-1, with D possibly TRBD2 on 5 matching bases. Germline V lookup: CDR1 LNHDA, CDR2 SQIVND (reference sequence). V dropped 7 bases and J dropped 4 bases, with 14 bases sitting between them. The CDR3 spans 14 residues. The CDR3 nucleotides are TGTGCCAGTAAACGGAGCGGCCAGTACAATGAGCAGTTCTTC. Protein product: CASKRSGQYNEQFF.

The chain couples TRBV6-6 to TRBJ1-1; D call uncertain. The CDR3 runs to 13 residues. V was clipped by 3 bases and J by 6 bases, with 11 bases between them. The germline CDR1 and CDR2 sequences are MNHNY and SVGAGI (reference sequence). This chain's CDR3 is CASSYREGAEAFF. CDR3 DNA: TGTGCCAGCAGTTATCGTGAGGGCGCTGAAGCTTTCTTT.

The V gene is TRBV18, the J gene TRBJ1-2; 7 bases match TRBD1. The length of the CDR3 is 15 residues. After removal of 3 bases from V and 0 bases from J, the junction contained 4 bases not matched to a gene. Per germline, CDR1 KGHSH and CDR2 LQKENI. This CDR3 is CASSPVQGPNYGYTF. In nucleotides, the CDR3 is TGTGCCAGCTCACCCGTACAGGGGCCTAACTATGGCTACACCTTC.

In this sample, this clone turned up a few times. This rearrangement joins TRBV6-1 to TRBJ1-2; D is ambiguous. Trimming pared 3 bases from V and 0 bases from J, leaving 8 bases between. In germline, CDR1 is MNHNS, CDR2 SASEGT. The CDR3 length is 14 residues. CDR3 loop: CASSEINTNYGYTF. The DNA for the CDR3 is TGTGCCAGCAGTGAGATAAACACTAACTATGGCTACACCTTC.

The chain combines TRBV6-1 with TRBJ2-1, with TRBD2 matching over 10 bases. The V gene end was trimmed by 4 bases and the J gene end by 5 bases; junction bases not matched to a gene: 5. Germline V gene lookup returns CDR1 MNHNS and CDR2 SASEGT. CDR3 length: 15 amino acids. CDR3 sequence: CASSGTSGHNNEQFF. CDR3 in DNA: TGTGCCAGCAGTGGGACTAGCGGCCATAACAATGAGCAGTTCTTC.

This sequence joins TRBV4-2 and TRBJ1-1; D remains ambiguous. V lost 0 bases and J 10 bases, leaving 9 bases between the germline ends. The CDR3 runs to 12 residues. Per germline, CDR1 LGHNA and CDR2 YNFKEQ. The CDR3 nucleotides are TGTGCCAGCAGCCAAGACCACCGGAGAGCTTTCTTT. It encodes CASSQDHRRAFF.